This entry is about one T cell receptor (beta chain). TCRdb keeps only in-frame clones here, not all; method: immunoSEQ multiplex PCR. The table shows under 75,000 clones, with 75% to 95% occurring only once. This record comes from a study of control samples from healthy donors and cancer patients. The sequencing sample was made of PBMCs. The sequence derives from a woman in her forties or fifties with colorectal cancer.

The CDR3 nucleotides are TGTGCCAGCAGCACCGGGCTAGCGGGAGTCGAGCAGTACTTC. As protein: CASSTGLAGVEQYF. V and J are TRBV7-7 and TRBJ2-7, with 10 bases fitting TRBD2. CDR1 and CDR2 (germline): SSHAT, FNYEAQ (reference sequence). Germline trimming cut 5 bases from V and 6 bases from J; bases unmatched to any gene: 7. The length of the CDR3 is 14 residues.